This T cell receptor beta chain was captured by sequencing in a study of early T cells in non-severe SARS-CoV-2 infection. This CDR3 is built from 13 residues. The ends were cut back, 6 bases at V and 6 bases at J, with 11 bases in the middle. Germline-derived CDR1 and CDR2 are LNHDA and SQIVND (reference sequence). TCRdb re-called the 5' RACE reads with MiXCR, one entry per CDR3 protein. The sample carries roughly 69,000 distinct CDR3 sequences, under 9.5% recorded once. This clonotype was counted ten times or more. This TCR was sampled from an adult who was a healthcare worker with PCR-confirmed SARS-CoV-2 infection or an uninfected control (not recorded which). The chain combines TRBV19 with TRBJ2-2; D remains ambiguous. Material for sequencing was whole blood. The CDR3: CASRPITAGELFF. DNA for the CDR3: TGTGCCAGTAGGCCCATAACCGCCGGGGAGCTGTTTTTT.